What follows describes a single T cell receptor beta chain. This entry comes from a study of monozygotic twins with inflammatory bowel disease. TCRdb reanalyzed the 5' RACE reads, giving one entry per CDR3 protein sequence and no DNA. Its table records some 440,000 distinct CDR3 sequences. The CDR3 runs to 12 residues. The rearrangement links TRBV12-3 or TRBV12-4 to TRBJ2-1; the TCRdb call, TRBD2, lacks DNA for checking. The sample was blood. This sequence originates from a human donor with ulcerative colitis or Crohn's disease, or a healthy co-twin of an affected twin (not recorded which). CDR3 loop: CASSLLVGEQFF.